This T cell receptor (beta chain) appears in the sequencing data of a study of cytomegalovirus exposure and HLA in healthy donors. Study-wide results and limits: According to the study, some 160 TCR beta chains were cytomegalovirus-associated. Serostatus for CMV was the only available immune exposure information. In a later analysis, at a false discovery rate of 0.05, about 15,000 TCR beta sequences were associated with HLA alleles.

PCR was performed using 60 Vbeta and 13 Jbeta primers. Data came from immunoSEQ multiplex PCR; TCRdb stores just in-frame clones and leaves some out. The profile shows about 160,000 clones, 87% of them singletons. Regarding this clone: As yet, its antigen is unknown.

The sequence came from a woman in her 30s in good health and CMV-seronegative. Source material: PBMCs.

The CDR3 DNA reads TGTGCCAGCAGCTTGGCCCAGGGGTCCATCTTCACCGGGGAGCTGTTTTTT. Its protein product is CASSLAQGSIFTGELFF. The rearrangement links TRBV5-4 to TRBJ2-2; D might be TRBD1 (6 bases). Germline CDR1 and CDR2: SGHNT and YYREEE (reference sequence). V gave up 0 bases and J gave up 4 bases, with 16 bases separating them. The CDR3 consists of 17 residues.